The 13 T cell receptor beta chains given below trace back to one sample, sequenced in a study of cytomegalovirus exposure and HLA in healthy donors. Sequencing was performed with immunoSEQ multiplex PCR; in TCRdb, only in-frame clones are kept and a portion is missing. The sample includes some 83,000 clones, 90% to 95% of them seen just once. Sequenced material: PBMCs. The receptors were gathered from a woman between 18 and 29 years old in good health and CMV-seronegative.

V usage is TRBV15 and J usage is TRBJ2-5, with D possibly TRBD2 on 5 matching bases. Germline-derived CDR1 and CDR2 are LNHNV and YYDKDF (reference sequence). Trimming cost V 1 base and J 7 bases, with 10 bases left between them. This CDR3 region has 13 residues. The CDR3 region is CATSRVGKGTQYF. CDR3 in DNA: TGTGCCACCAGCAGAGTCGGGAAGGGGACCCAGTACTTC.

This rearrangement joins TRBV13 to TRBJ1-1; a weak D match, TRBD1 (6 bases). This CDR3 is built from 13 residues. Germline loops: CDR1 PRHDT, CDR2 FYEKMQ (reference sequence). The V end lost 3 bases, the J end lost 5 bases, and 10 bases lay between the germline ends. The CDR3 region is CASSFGQGTEAFF. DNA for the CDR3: TGTGCCAGCAGCTTCGGCCAGGGGACTGAAGCTTTCTTT. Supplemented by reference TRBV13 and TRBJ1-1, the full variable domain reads AAGVIQSPRHLIKEKRETATLKCYPIPRHDTVYWYQQGPGQDPQFLISFYEKMQSDKGSIPDRFSAQQFSDYHSELNMSSLELGDSALYFCASSFGQGTEAFFGQGTRLTVV.

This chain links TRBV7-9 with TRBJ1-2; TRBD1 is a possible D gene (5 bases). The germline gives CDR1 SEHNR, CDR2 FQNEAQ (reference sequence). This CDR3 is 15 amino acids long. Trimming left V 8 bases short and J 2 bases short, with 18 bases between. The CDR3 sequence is CASAGRGAQNYGYTF. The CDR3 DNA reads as TGTGCCAGCGCGGGAAGAGGGGCGCAGAACTATGGCTACACCTTC.

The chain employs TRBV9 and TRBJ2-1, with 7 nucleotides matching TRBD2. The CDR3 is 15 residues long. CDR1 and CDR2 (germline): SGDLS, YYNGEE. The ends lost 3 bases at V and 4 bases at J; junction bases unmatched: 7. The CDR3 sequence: CASSGDYARYNEQFF. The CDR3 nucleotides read TGTGCCAGCAGCGGGGACTACGCAAGATACAATGAGCAGTTCTTC.

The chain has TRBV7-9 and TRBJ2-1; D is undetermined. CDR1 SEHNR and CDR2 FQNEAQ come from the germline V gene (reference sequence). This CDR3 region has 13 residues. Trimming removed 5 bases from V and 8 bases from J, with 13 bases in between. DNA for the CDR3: TGTGCCAGCAGCCACCCGGGTGACGATGAGCAGTTCTTC. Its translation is CASSHPGDDEQFF.

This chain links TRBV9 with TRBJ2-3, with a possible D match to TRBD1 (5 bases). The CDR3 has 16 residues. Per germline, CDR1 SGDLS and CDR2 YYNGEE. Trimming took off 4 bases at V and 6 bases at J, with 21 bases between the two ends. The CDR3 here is CASSSPIGHESDTQYF. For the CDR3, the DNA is TGTGCCAGCAGCTCGCCTATCGGACATGAATCGGATACGCAGTATTTT. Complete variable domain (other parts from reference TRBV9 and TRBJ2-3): DSGVTQTPKHLITATGQRVTLRCSPRSGDLSVYWYQQSLDQGLQFLIQYYNGEERAKGNILERFSAQQFPDLHSELNLSSLELGDSALYFCASSSPIGHESDTQYFGPGTRLTVL.

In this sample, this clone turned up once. CDR3 in DNA: TGTGCCAGCAAGCGGACAGGGGAGAACACCGGGGAGCTGTTTTTT. Its protein is CASKRTGENTGELFF. The V and J genes are TRBV5-4 and TRBJ2-2; 9 bases match TRBD1. Germline assignment: CDR1 SGHNT and CDR2 YYREEE (reference sequence). CDR3 length: 15 amino acids. V lost 6 bases and J lost 1; bases outside the gene matches: 4.

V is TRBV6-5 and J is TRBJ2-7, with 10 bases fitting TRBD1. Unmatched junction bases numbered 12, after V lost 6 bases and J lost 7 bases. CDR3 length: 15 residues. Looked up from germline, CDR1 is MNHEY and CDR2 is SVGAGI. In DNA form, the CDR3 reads TGTGCCAGCAGCTCCGGACAGGGGGTACCGGTGGAGCAGTACTTC. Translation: CASSSGQGVPVEQYF.

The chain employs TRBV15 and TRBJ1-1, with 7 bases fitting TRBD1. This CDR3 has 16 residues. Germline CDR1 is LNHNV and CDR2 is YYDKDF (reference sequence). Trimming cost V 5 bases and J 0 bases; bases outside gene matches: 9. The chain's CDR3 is CATSRRTGPMNTEAFF. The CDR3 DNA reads TGTGCCACCAGCCGGCGGACAGGACCCATGAACACTGAAGCTTTCTTT.

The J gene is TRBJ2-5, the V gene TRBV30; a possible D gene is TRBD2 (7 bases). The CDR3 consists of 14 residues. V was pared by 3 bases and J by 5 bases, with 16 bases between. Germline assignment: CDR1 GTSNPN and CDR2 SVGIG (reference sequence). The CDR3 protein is CAWRGRGQRETQYF. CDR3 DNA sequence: TGTGCCTGGAGAGGGCGGGGGCAGAGGGAGACCCAGTACTTC.

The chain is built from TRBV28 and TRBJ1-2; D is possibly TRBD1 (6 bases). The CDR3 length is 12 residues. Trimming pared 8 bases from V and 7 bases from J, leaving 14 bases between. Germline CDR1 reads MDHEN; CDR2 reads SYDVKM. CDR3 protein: CASYLQGPGYTF. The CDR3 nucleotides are TGTGCCAGCTACTTACAGGGTCCTGGCTACACCTTC.

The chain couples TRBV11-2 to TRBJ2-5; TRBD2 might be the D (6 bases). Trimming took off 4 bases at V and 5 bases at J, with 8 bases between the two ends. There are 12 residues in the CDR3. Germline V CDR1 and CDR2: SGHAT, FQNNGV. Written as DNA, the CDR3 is TGTGCCAGCAGCTGGGCGGGGGAGACCCAGTACTTC. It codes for CASSWAGETQYF.

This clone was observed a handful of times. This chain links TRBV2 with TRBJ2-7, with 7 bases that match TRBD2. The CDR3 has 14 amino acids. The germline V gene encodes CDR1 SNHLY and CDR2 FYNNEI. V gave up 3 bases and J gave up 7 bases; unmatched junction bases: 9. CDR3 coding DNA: TGTGCCAGCAGTGACCTAGCGGAGCAAGGGGAGCAGTACTTC. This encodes CASSDLAEQGEQYF.